The 29 T cell receptor beta chains listed next were all sequenced from one sample in a study of T cell repertoires in cytomegalovirus infection. These receptors lack a known antigen. One entry per CDR3 protein, called by TCRdb with MiXCR from the reads. This table has approximately 220,000 distinct CDR3 sequences, around two fifths appearing once. This sample comprised CD8+ T cells from cultured PBMCs, obtained from culture after CMV antigen stimulation. The receptor set was obtained from a human donor in good health (CMV status not recorded). Some clones in this sample may be carry-over from other donors' samples.

The chain joins TRBV4-1 to TRBJ2-2; D uncertain. Germline V gene sequence: CDR1 MGHRA, CDR2 YSYEKL. CDR3 length equals 12 residues. Trimming left V 4 bases short and J 6 bases short, with 6 bases between. CDR3 nucleotide sequence: TGCGCCAGCAGCCCCCTGTCCGGGGAGCTGTTTTTT. The encoded protein is CASSPLSGELFF.

Only a few counts were recorded for this clonotype. The chain combines TRBV3-1 with TRBJ2-3; D possibly corresponds to TRBD1 (5 bases). The germline V and J ends were trimmed by 6 bases and 0 bases, with 13 bases remaining between them. The CDR3 is 15 residues long. The germline CDR1 and CDR2 sequences are LGHDT and YNNKEL (reference sequence). Written as DNA, the CDR3 is TGTGCCAGCAGTACAGGTTATCCTAGCACAGATACGCAGTATTTT. Amino acids: CASSTGYPSTDTQYF.

A single count supports this clonotype. The chain employs TRBV3-1 and TRBJ2-1; 9 nucleotides agree with TRBD2. The V and J ends lost 3 bases and 7 bases, in that order; junction bases with no gene match: 10. Germline CDR1 is LGHDT and CDR2 is YNNKEL (reference sequence). The CDR3 has 16 amino acids. The CDR3 DNA is TGTGCCAGCAGCCATGTTCGGCGGGGGGGCAAAAATGAGCAGTTCTTC. The encoded protein is CASSHVRRGGKNEQFF.

The V and J genes are TRBV6-8 and TRBJ2-7; D gene ambiguous. V lost 4 bases, J lost 3 bases, and 16 bases lay in between. CDR1 is MNHGY, CDR2 SAAAGT, per germline. This CDR3 has 15 amino acids. CDR3 amino acids: CASSSGLGRVYEQYF. The CDR3 DNA sequence: TGTGCCAGCAGTTCTGGCCTGGGCAGAGTCTACGAGCAGTACTTC.

This clonotype was detected ten times or more. The chain couples TRBV24-1 to TRBJ1-5; 7 nucleotides line up with TRBD1. V dropped 5 bases and J dropped 2; count of bases not matched to a gene: 8. Germline V CDR1 and CDR2: KGHDR, SFDVKD. CDR3 length: 16 amino acids. CDR3 nucleotides: TGTGCCACCAGTGTCCCCCAGGGGGTGGGCAATCAGCCCCAGCATTTT. Protein product: CATSVPQGVGNQPQHF.

V and J are TRBV7-9 and TRBJ2-2; D is uncertain. Germline assignment: CDR1 SEHNR and CDR2 FQNEAQ (reference sequence). Trimming pared 8 bases from V and 1 base from J, leaving 11 bases between. This CDR3 region has 14 residues. The CDR3 DNA reads TGTGCCAGCGTATGGCTCCAGAACACCGGGGAGCTGTTTTTT. This codes for CASVWLQNTGELFF.

This clonotype was recorded at least ten times. The chain is built from TRBV7-3 and TRBJ2-7; D is possibly TRBD2 (7 bases). This CDR3 contains 18 residues. The V gene's germline CDR1 is SGHTA and CDR2 FQGTGA. V was pared by 5 bases and J by 2 bases, with 25 bases between. In nucleotides, the CDR3 is TGTGCCAGCAGCCCCTCGGCTCGGGGGGACACGGGAGCCTACGAGCAGTACTTC. It translates to CASSPSARGDTGAYEQYF.

Ten or more counts support this clonotype. J is TRBJ2-7 and V is TRBV7-2; TRBD2 matches at 7 bases. The V and J ends lost 7 bases and 4 bases, in that order; junction bases with no gene match: 19. Germline values: CDR1 SGHTA, CDR2 FQGNSA. The CDR3 totals 17 residues. The CDR3 here is CASTLMGGFAGEYEQYF. Here the CDR3 DNA reads TGTGCCAGCACCCTTATGGGGGGATTTGCGGGAGAGTACGAGCAGTACTTC.

The J gene is TRBJ1-1, the V gene TRBV13, with unresolved D. CDR3 size: 14 residues. V was clipped by 5 bases and J by 1 base, with 11 bases between them. Germline V gene sequence: CDR1 PRHDT, CDR2 FYEKMQ (reference sequence). CDR3 region: CASSLATENTEAFF. Written as DNA, the CDR3 is TGTGCCAGCAGCCTCGCGACGGAGAACACTGAAGCTTTCTTT. Full variable domain (missing parts from reference TRBV13 and TRBJ1-1): AAGVIQSPRHLIKEKRETATLKCYPIPRHDTVYWYQQGPGQDPQFLISFYEKMQSDKGSIPDRFSAQQFSDYHSELNMSSLELGDSALYFCASSLATENTEAFFGQGTRLTVV.

The chain has TRBV12-3 or TRBV12-4 and TRBJ2-7, with D uncertain. This CDR3 spans 12 amino acids. The V and J ends lost 10 bases and 1 base respectively, with 11 bases between them. The CDR3 sequence: CAILTDSYEQYF. CDR3 nucleotide sequence: TGTGCCATCCTGACCGATTCCTACGAGCAGTACTTC.

V usage is TRBV4-1 and J usage is TRBJ1-5; D is ambiguous. CDR3 length: 13 residues. The germline V and J ends were trimmed by 4 bases and 5 bases, with 9 bases remaining between them. Germline V lookup: CDR1 MGHRA, CDR2 YSYEKL. The chain's CDR3 is CASSRQVDQPQHF. The CDR3 nucleotides are TGCGCCAGCAGCCGGCAGGTGGATCAGCCCCAGCATTTT.

The chain combines TRBV19 with TRBJ1-6; no reliable D call. Trimming stripped 3 bases from V and 7 bases from J, with 10 bases between. This CDR3 contains 14 residues. The V gene's germline CDR1 is LNHDA and CDR2 SQIVND (reference sequence). CDR3 nucleotide sequence: TGTGCCAGTAGTATTAGCGTACCCAATTCACCCCTCCACTTT. This encodes CASSISVPNSPLHF.

The chain combines TRBV12-3 or TRBV12-4 with TRBJ2-2; possibly TRBD1 or TRBD2 for D (5 bases each). This CDR3 is 15 amino acids long. V lost 5 bases and J 7 bases, leaving 17 bases between the germline ends. The CDR3 nucleotides are TGTGCCAGCAGTGTTGCCGACGGGGACCACGGGGAGCTGTTTTTT. This codes for CASSVADGDHGELFF.

The chain couples TRBV7-6 to TRBJ2-7, with D perhaps matching TRBD2 (5 bases). Germline CDR1 and CDR2: SGHVS and FNYEAQ. V gave up 1 base and J gave up 5 bases, with 9 bases separating them. The CDR3 spans 13 residues. The CDR3 region has the DNA TGTGCCAGCAGCTTAGGGACTCGAGACGAGCAGTACTTC. Protein sequence: CASSLGTRDEQYF.

This clonotype was seen once. The chain employs TRBV19 and TRBJ2-7; D is ambiguous. Trimming removed 6 bases from V and 5 bases from J, with 17 bases in between. The CDR3 sequence is 14 residues long. CDR1 and CDR2 from the germline V gene are LNHDA and SQIVND (reference sequence). As DNA, the CDR3 is TGTGCCAGTAGGAAGACAAACAAAGTAAACGAGCAGTACTTC. Translating gives CASRKTNKVNEQYF.

The J gene is TRBJ2-3, the V gene TRBV10-3; possible D gene TRBD2, 5 bases. Germline V gene data show CDR1 as ENHRY and CDR2 as SYGVKD. The CDR3 spans 14 residues. The V and J ends lost 2 bases and 6 bases respectively, with 12 bases between them. The CDR3 region is CAISEPGSPDTQYF. CDR3 coding DNA: TGTGCCATCAGTGAGCCGGGGAGTCCGGATACGCAGTATTTT.

The table lists this clonotype with a few counts. This rearrangement joins TRBV6-5 to TRBJ2-2; D gene uncertain. The length of the CDR3 is 15 residues. V shed 0 bases and J shed 3 bases, with 8 bases lying between them. Per the germline V gene, CDR1 is MNHEY and CDR2 is SVGAGI. This CDR3 is CASSYSRRYTGELFF. The DNA of the CDR3 is TGTGCCAGCAGTTACTCAAGGCGGTACACCGGGGAGCTGTTTTTT.

The chain couples TRBV6-8 to TRBJ2-1, with D unclear. Trimming cost V 2 bases and J 3 bases, with 14 bases left between them. The CDR3 is made up of 16 amino acids. Germline assignment: CDR1 MNHGY and CDR2 SAAAGT. CDR3 nucleotide sequence: TGTGCCAGCAGTTACGGCTCAAGTACATTCTACAATGAGCAGTTCTTC. Protein: CASSYGSSTFYNEQFF.

This clonotype has a count of ten or more. This rearrangement joins TRBV9 to TRBJ2-7; a weak D match, TRBD1 (6 bases). This CDR3 is 14 amino acids long. Looked up from germline, CDR1 is SGDLS and CDR2 is YYNGEE. Trimming left V 3 bases short and J 1 base short, with 11 bases between. CDR3 DNA: TGTGCCAGCAGCGCGGACAGCGATTCCTACGAGCAGTACTTC. Amino acid sequence: CASSADSDSYEQYF.

V usage is TRBV7-8 and J usage is TRBJ1-1, with TRBD1 matching 7 bases. CDR3 size: 14 residues. V lost 5 bases to trimming and J lost 3 bases; unmatched junction nucleotides: 6. Germline-derived CDR1 and CDR2 are SGHVS and FQNEAQ. CDR3 protein: CASSPRQGDTEAFF. The CDR3 coding sequence is TGTGCCAGCAGCCCGCGACAGGGAGACACTGAAGCTTTCTTT.

This chain connects TRBV24-1 to TRBJ2-5; 8 bases fit TRBD2. The CDR3 is made up of 18 amino acids. Germline-derived CDR1 and CDR2 are KGHDR and SFDVKD. V lost 5 bases, J lost 2 bases, and 15 bases stayed unmatched. The CDR3 nucleotides read TGTGCCACCAGTGCTCCCGGGGGATTAGCGGGACGACAAGAGACCCAGTACTTC. Protein: CATSAPGGLAGRQETQYF.

The V gene is TRBV24-1, the J gene TRBJ2-3, with 7 bases that match TRBD2. This CDR3 has 15 amino acids. Looked up from germline, CDR1 is KGHDR and CDR2 is SFDVKD. With 3 bases clipped from V and 3 bases from J, the junction kept 5 bases outside the gene matches. CDR3 amino acids: CATSDTGGTTDTQYF. In DNA form, the CDR3 reads TGTGCCACCAGTGATACGGGGGGTACGACAGATACGCAGTATTTT.

The chain has TRBV6-5 and TRBJ1-2, with D possibly TRBD1 on 5 matching bases. CDR1 is MNHEY and CDR2 is SVGAGI in the germline V gene. The CDR3 runs to 13 residues. V was trimmed by 6 bases and J by 7 bases, leaving 15 bases between them. The CDR3 protein is CASRRGVGVGYTF. The CDR3 DNA sequence: TGTGCCAGCAGACGAGGGGTAGGAGTTGGCTACACCTTC.

The rearrangement uses TRBV6-6 and TRBJ1-2, with unresolved D. V shed 4 bases and J shed 2 bases, with 8 bases lying between them. From germline, CDR1 is MNHNY and CDR2 SVGAGI (reference sequence). The CDR3 has 13 amino acids. CDR3 bases: TGTGCCAGCAGTTCTAGTCTAAACTATGGCTACACCTTC. This translates into CASSSSLNYGYTF.

This clonotype was detected only a few times. This sequence joins TRBV10-3 and TRBJ1-3, with D possibly TRBD1 on 6 matching bases. Germline CDR1 reads ENHRY; CDR2 reads SYGVKD. Trimming took off 2 bases at V and 1 base at J, with 6 bases between the two ends. This CDR3 contains 14 residues. The CDR3 here is CAISETGSGNTIYF. CDR3 nucleotides: TGTGCCATCAGTGAGACAGGGTCTGGAAACACCATATATTTT.

The rearrangement joins TRBV29-1 to TRBJ2-1; 9 bases are a match to TRBD2. CDR3 length equals 20 residues. V lost 2 bases to trimming and J lost 4 bases; unmatched junction nucleotides: 21. The V gene's germline CDR1 is SQVTM and CDR2 ANQGSEA. CDR3 amino acids: CSVEILGVTGGLARYNEQFF. The CDR3 DNA reads as TGCAGCGTTGAAATCCTCGGGGTCACCGGTGGACTAGCGAGGTACAATGAGCAGTTCTTC.

This clonotype showed up just a few times. V gene TRBV4-2 combines with J gene TRBJ2-1; TRBD2 matches 7 bases. V shed 1 base, J shed 5 bases, and the junction held 20 bases outside the gene matches. This CDR3 is 20 amino acids long. Germline V gives CDR1 LGHNA, CDR2 YNFKEQ. As DNA, the CDR3 is TGTGCCAGCAGCCAAGTCGGTACCCGGGTGCGACTAGCTTTTGACAATGAGCAGTTCTTC. This translates into CASSQVGTRVRLAFDNEQFF.

The chain has TRBV5-6 and TRBJ2-1; D uncertain. This CDR3 region has 14 residues. V was clipped by 6 bases and J by 0 bases, with 10 bases between them. Germline CDR1 reads SGHDT; CDR2 reads YYEEEE. CDR3 sequence (DNA): TGTGCCAGCATCGCCTTGGCCTCCTACAATGAGCAGTTCTTC. Translated, it gives CASIALASYNEQFF.

The chain recombines TRBV2 with TRBJ2-7, with a tentative D call TRBD2 (6 bases). V lost 8 bases to trimming and J lost 2 bases, with 16 bases between them. Germline CDR1 SNHLY, CDR2 FYNNEI. The CDR3 has 14 amino acids. The chain's CDR3 is CASDPGLPPYEQYF. The CDR3 DNA is TGTGCCAGCGACCCGGGACTCCCTCCCTACGAGCAGTACTTC.